The rows below give T cell receptor beta chains drawn from one sample of a study of beta chain features in type 1 diabetes. The table came from immunoSEQ multiplex PCR; TCRdb's copy has only in-frame clones and leaves some out. Among some 150,000 clones listed, under 60% were seen once. The specimen sequenced was Tregs from blood. Source of these receptors: a man between 18 and 35 years old in good health. Both conserved end residues are part of each CDR3. A D gene is named only where the DNA matches it firmly. Clone size is stated in some rows and not others, as once, few, many or a class when expanded.

v_gene: TRBV28
d_gene: TRBD1
abundance: -
j_gene: TRBJ2-1
CDR3aa: CASSRSGTGPQGEQFF
CDR3nt: TGTGCCAGCAGCCGATCCGGGACAGGGCCCCAAGGTGAGCAGTTCTTC

v_gene: TRBV5-1
d_gene: -
abundance: -
j_gene: TRBJ2-1
CDR3aa: CASIKGREEFF
CDR3nt: TGCGCCAGCATTAAGGGCAGGGAGGAGTTCTTC

v_gene: TRBV2
d_gene: -
abundance: -
j_gene: TRBJ1-5
CDR3aa: CASSARGGDQPQHF
CDR3nt: TGTGCCAGCAGCGCGAGGGGGGGCGATCAGCCCCAGCATTTT

v_gene: TRBV6-1
d_gene: -
abundance: -
j_gene: TRBJ2-7
CDR3aa: CAGGLALAYEQYF
CDR3nt: TGTGCCGGCGGACTCGCCCTGGCCTACGAGCAGTACTTC

v_gene: TRBV29-1
d_gene: -
abundance: few
j_gene: TRBJ2-7
CDR3aa: CSAKRGGSYEQYF
CDR3nt: TGCAGCGCCAAACGAGGGGGCTCCTACGAGCAGTACTTC

v_gene: TRBV18
d_gene: -
abundance: -
j_gene: TRBJ1-2
CDR3aa: CASSPIATRYGYTF
CDR3nt: TGTGCCAGCTCACCAATAGCGACGCGCTATGGCTACACCTTC

v_gene: TRBV7-9
d_gene: -
abundance: few
j_gene: TRBJ2-2
CDR3aa: CASSFSGTGELFF
CDR3nt: TGTGCCAGCAGCTTTTCGGGGACCGGGGAGCTGTTTTTT

v_gene: TRBV15
d_gene: TRBD1
abundance: -
j_gene: TRBJ2-7
CDR3aa: CATSPRDSSHEQYF
CDR3nt: TGTGCCACCAGCCCCCGGGACAGCTCTCACGAGCAGTACTTC

v_gene: TRBV19
d_gene: -
abundance: -
j_gene: TRBJ2-3
CDR3aa: CASAKQGWGTDTQYF
CDR3nt: TGTGCCAGTGCGAAACAGGGCTGGGGTACAGATACGCAGTATTTT

v_gene: TRBV28
d_gene: -
abundance: -
j_gene: TRBJ2-7
CDR3aa: CASSLTGVAQYF
CDR3nt: TGTGCCAGCAGCCTAACGGGTGTCGCGCAGTACTTC

v_gene: TRBV5-1
d_gene: -
abundance: -
j_gene: TRBJ1-5
CDR3aa: CASSLQGYGNQPQHF
CDR3nt: TGCGCCAGCAGCTTGCAGGGCTATGGCAATCAGCCCCAGCATTTT

v_gene: TRBV19
d_gene: TRBD2
abundance: -
j_gene: TRBJ2-7
CDR3aa: CASSTRLAGAGYEQYF
CDR3nt: TGTGCCAGTAGTACCCGACTAGCGGGAGCGGGGTACGAGCAGTACTTC

v_gene: TRBV7-2
d_gene: -
abundance: few
j_gene: TRBJ2-4
CDR3aa: CASSLAPGYVIQYF
CDR3nt: TGTGCCAGCAGCTTAGCGCCCGGGTACGTCATTCAGTACTTC

v_gene: TRBV6-5
d_gene: -
abundance: few
j_gene: TRBJ2-3
CDR3aa: CATLAGTPWDTQYF
CDR3nt: TGTGCCACCCTAGCCGGGACTCCCTGGGATACGCAGTATTTT

v_gene: TRBV9
d_gene: -
abundance: -
j_gene: TRBJ2-7
CDR3aa: CASSVGTASYEQYF
CDR3nt: TGTGCCAGCAGCGTAGGGACAGCGTCCTACGAGCAGTACTTC

v_gene: TRBV30
d_gene: -
abundance: few
j_gene: TRBJ1-1
CDR3aa: CAWSPYPSSGMNTEAFF
CDR3nt: TGTGCCTGGAGCCCTTACCCCTCATCTGGCATGAACACTGAAGCTTTCTTT

v_gene: TRBV27
d_gene: -
abundance: -
j_gene: TRBJ2-6
CDR3aa: CASSLSPRGFGANVLTF
CDR3nt: TGTGCCAGCAGTTTATCCCCCCGGGGTTTTGGGGCCAACGTCCTGACTTTC

v_gene: TRBV9
d_gene: TRBD1
abundance: few
j_gene: TRBJ2-3
CDR3aa: CASSSRTGTDTQYF
CDR3nt: TGTGCCAGCAGCTCGCGGACAGGGACAGATACGCAGTATTTT

v_gene: TRBV15
d_gene: -
abundance: -
j_gene: TRBJ2-2
CDR3aa: CATSRDLRSRELFF
CDR3nt: TGTGCCACCAGCAGAGATTTGAGGTCCCGGGAGCTGTTTTTT

v_gene: TRBV30
d_gene: -
abundance: few
j_gene: TRBJ1-5
CDR3aa: CAWGQNSNQPQHF
CDR3nt: TGTGCCTGGGGACAGAATAGCAATCAGCCCCAGCATTTT

v_gene: TRBV7-8
d_gene: -
abundance: -
j_gene: TRBJ2-5
CDR3aa: CASSVTGGTQYF
CDR3nt: TGTGCCAGCAGCGTTACCGGGGGGACCCAGTACTTC

v_gene: TRBV29-1
d_gene: TRBD1
abundance: few
j_gene: TRBJ2-1
CDR3aa: CSVEQGINYNEQFF
CDR3nt: TGCAGCGTCGAACAGGGGATCAACTACAATGAGCAGTTCTTC

v_gene: TRBV6-6
d_gene: TRBD1
abundance: -
j_gene: TRBJ1-1
CDR3aa: CASRDTGGAMAFF
CDR3nt: TGTGCCAGCAGGGACACAGGGGGCGCGATGGCTTTCTTT

v_gene: TRBV11-2
d_gene: TRBD1
abundance: -
j_gene: TRBJ2-5
CDR3aa: CASSSLTGKETQYF
CDR3nt: TGTGCCAGCAGCTCCTTGACAGGGAAAGAGACCCAGTACTTC

v_gene: TRBV6-1
d_gene: TRBD1
abundance: -
j_gene: TRBJ1-1
CDR3aa: CASILDRVKVTEAFF
CDR3nt: TGTGCCAGCATACTAGACAGGGTAAAAGTCACTGAAGCTTTCTTT

v_gene: TRBV6-5
d_gene: -
abundance: -
j_gene: TRBJ2-7
CDR3aa: CASSWTESSYEQYF
CDR3nt: TGTGCCAGCAGTTGGACAGAGAGCTCCTACGAGCAGTACTTC

v_gene: TRBV6-6
d_gene: -
abundance: -
j_gene: TRBJ2-3
CDR3aa: CASSPGRWRGPDTQYF
CDR3nt: TGTGCCAGCAGCCCTGGTCGTTGGCGGGGGCCAGATACGCAGTATTTT

v_gene: TRBV7-2
d_gene: -
abundance: -
j_gene: TRBJ2-7
CDR3aa: CASSPRDGPYEQYF
CDR3nt: TGTGCCAGCAGCCCGCGGGACGGGCCCTACGAGCAGTACTTC

v_gene: TRBV20-1
d_gene: -
abundance: -
j_gene: TRBJ2-3
CDR3aa: CSASELDTQYF
CDR3nt: TGCAGTGCTAGCGAGTTGGATACGCAGTATTTT

v_gene: TRBV7-3
d_gene: -
abundance: -
j_gene: TRBJ2-2
CDR3aa: CASRADLNTGELFF
CDR3nt: TGTGCCAGCAGGGCAGACTTAAACACCGGGGAGCTGTTTTTT

v_gene: TRBV7-2
d_gene: -
abundance: few
j_gene: TRBJ1-1
CDR3aa: CASSPNSLNTEAFF
CDR3nt: TGTGCCAGCAGCCCCAACAGCTTGAACACTGAAGCTTTCTTT

v_gene: TRBV5-1
d_gene: -
abundance: -
j_gene: TRBJ2-3
CDR3aa: CASRLTLTDTQYF
CDR3nt: TGCGCCAGCAGGTTAACCCTAACAGATACGCAGTATTTT

v_gene: TRBV5-4
d_gene: TRBD2
abundance: -
j_gene: TRBJ2-7
CDR3aa: CASSFLLAGFGGEQYF
CDR3nt: TGTGCCAGCAGCTTCCTCCTAGCGGGATTTGGCGGCGAGCAGTACTTC

v_gene: TRBV6-1
d_gene: TRBD2
abundance: few
j_gene: TRBJ2-1
CDR3aa: CAGKTSGRINEQFF
CDR3nt: TGTGCCGGGAAGACTAGCGGGAGAATCAATGAGCAGTTCTTC

v_gene: TRBV7-2
d_gene: -
abundance: -
j_gene: TRBJ1-3
CDR3aa: CASSYDWSSGNTIYF
CDR3nt: TGTGCCAGCAGCTATGACTGGAGCTCTGGAAACACCATATATTTT

v_gene: TRBV5-1
d_gene: -
abundance: -
j_gene: TRBJ2-7
CDR3aa: CASSLVRGRGTYEQYF
CDR3nt: TGCGCCAGCAGCTTGGTGCGGGGGCGCGGCACCTACGAGCAGTACTTC

v_gene: TRBV9
d_gene: TRBD1
abundance: -
j_gene: TRBJ2-2
CDR3aa: CASSVARQGAITGELFF
CDR3nt: TGTGCCAGCAGCGTAGCTCGGCAGGGGGCAATCACCGGGGAGCTGTTTTTT

v_gene: TRBV7-4
d_gene: TRBD1
abundance: -
j_gene: TRBJ2-7
CDR3aa: CATRDRASYEQYF
CDR3nt: TGTGCCACCCGGGACAGGGCTTCCTACGAGCAGTACTTC

v_gene: TRBV7-2
d_gene: -
abundance: -
j_gene: TRBJ2-7
CDR3aa: CASSTIPEGAREQYF
CDR3nt: TGTGCCAGCAGTACTATTCCGGAGGGGGCGAGGGAGCAGTACTTC

v_gene: TRBV29-1
d_gene: -
abundance: -
j_gene: TRBJ2-2
CDR3aa: CSGDTNTGELFF
CDR3nt: TGCAGCGGGGACACCAACACCGGGGAGCTGTTTTTT

v_gene: TRBV7-2
d_gene: -
abundance: -
j_gene: TRBJ2-5
CDR3aa: CASSSQGIGETQYF
CDR3nt: TGTGCCAGCAGCTCCCAGGGGATTGGAGAGACCCAGTACTTC

v_gene: TRBV5-1
d_gene: TRBD1
abundance: -
j_gene: TRBJ2-1
CDR3aa: CASSPRARDRGHGEQFF
CDR3nt: TGCGCCAGCAGCCCGAGGGCCCGGGACAGGGGGCATGGTGAGCAGTTCTTC

v_gene: TRBV19
d_gene: -
abundance: -
j_gene: TRBJ2-6
CDR3aa: CASSRGDSGANVLTF
CDR3nt: TGTGCCAGTAGTCGAGGAGACTCTGGGGCCAACGTCCTGACTTTC

v_gene: TRBV18
d_gene: TRBD2
abundance: few
j_gene: TRBJ2-1
CDR3aa: CASSRAGAGANEQFF
CDR3nt: TGTGCCAGCTCACGAGCGGGGGCGGGGGCGAATGAGCAGTTCTTC

v_gene: TRBV9
d_gene: -
abundance: few
j_gene: TRBJ1-1
CDR3aa: CASSARGTPTEAFF
CDR3nt: TGTGCCAGCAGCGCGAGGGGGACCCCCACTGAAGCTTTCTTT

v_gene: TRBV10-3
d_gene: TRBD1
abundance: few
j_gene: TRBJ2-6
CDR3aa: CAATSLPGQGESGANVLTF
CDR3nt: TGTGCCGCAACATCTCTCCCGGGACAGGGCGAGTCTGGGGCCAACGTCCTGACTTTC

v_gene: TRBV7-2
d_gene: TRBD2
abundance: -
j_gene: TRBJ2-7
CDR3aa: CASSLSSGHEQYF
CDR3nt: TGTGCCAGCAGCTTGTCTAGCGGGCACGAGCAGTACTTC

v_gene: TRBV10-3
d_gene: -
abundance: -
j_gene: TRBJ1-1
CDR3aa: CAIKSSSMNTEAFF
CDR3nt: TGTGCCATCAAGAGTTCTTCCATGAACACTGAAGCTTTCTTT

v_gene: TRBV18
d_gene: -
abundance: once
j_gene: TRBJ2-7
CDR3aa: CASSPDSHPGGEQYF
CDR3nt: TGTGCCAGCTCACCGGACAGCCACCCGGGGGGCGAGCAGTACTTC

v_gene: TRBV7-2
d_gene: TRBD1
abundance: few
j_gene: TRBJ2-7
CDR3aa: CASSIQTGQGYEQYF
CDR3nt: TGTGCCAGCAGCATTCAAACGGGACAGGGCTACGAGCAGTACTTC

v_gene: TRBV2
d_gene: TRBD1
abundance: few
j_gene: TRBJ2-5
CDR3aa: CASSEPRGQETQYF
CDR3nt: TGTGCCAGCAGTGAACCCAGGGGGCAAGAGACCCAGTACTTC